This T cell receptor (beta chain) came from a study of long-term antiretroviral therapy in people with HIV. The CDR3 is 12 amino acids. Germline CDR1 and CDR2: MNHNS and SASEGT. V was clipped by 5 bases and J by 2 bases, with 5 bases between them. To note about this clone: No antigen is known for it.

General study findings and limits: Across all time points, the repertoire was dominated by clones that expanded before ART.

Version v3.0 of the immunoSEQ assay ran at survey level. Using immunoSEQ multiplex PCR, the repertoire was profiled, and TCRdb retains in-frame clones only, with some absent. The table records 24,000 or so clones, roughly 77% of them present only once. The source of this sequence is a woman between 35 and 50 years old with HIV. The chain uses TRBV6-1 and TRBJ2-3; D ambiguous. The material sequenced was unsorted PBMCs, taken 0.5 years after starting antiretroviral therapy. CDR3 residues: CASSQHTDTQYF. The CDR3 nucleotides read TGTGCCAGCAGTCAGCACACAGATACGCAGTATTTT.